This TCR beta chain comes out of a study of blood T cell repertoires in COVID-19. Background on the study: PBMCs, B-cell-depleted T cells, or T cells provided the cDNA or gDNA that made up the material.

Germline values: CDR1 SEHNR, CDR2 FQNEAQ (reference sequence). This CDR3 is built from 12 residues. The ends were cut back, 1 base at V and 5 bases at J, with 5 bases in the middle. As handled by the study authors: Reference gene primers were amplified, and this amplification served to estimate nucleated cell counts. Measured with immunoSEQ multiplex PCR; TCRdb has only the in-frame clones, and not every one. V and J calls and clone size are those listed in that table; D and trimming were worked out from the DNA. The sample holds 65,000 or so clones, about four fifths seen once. V usage is TRBV7-9 and J usage is TRBJ1-1, with D hard to call. The TCR was taken from a human donor in a cohort sampled during active COVID-19. The sequenced sample consisted of peripheral blood. The CDR3 DNA reads TGTGCCAGCAGCTTAGAGAGGACTGAAGCTTTCTTT. It translates to CASSLERTEAFF.